Below, 2 T cell receptor beta chains from the same sample are listed, as sequenced in a study of response to subunit inactivated influenza vaccine. TCRdb ran MiXCR on the RT-PCR reads and lists one entry per CDR3 protein. This repertoire shows some 500,000 distinct CDR3 sequences, less than 30% found once; its top ten account for under 2.5%. Sequenced here: CD4+ T cells sorted from PBMCs, sampled 5 days after vaccination. The receptor source for this set is a man aged 50 to 60 who received an inactivated influenza vaccine.

This clonotype showed up many times. The gene calls are TRBV27 and TRBJ1-1; 10 bases map to TRBD1. The CDR3 is 16 residues long. Losses at the gene ends were 4 bases for V and 5 bases for J; bases not matched to a gene: 10. CDR1 and CDR2 from the germline V gene are MNHEY and SMNVEV (reference sequence). CDR3 protein: CASSSRTGGFYTEAFF. The CDR3 bases are TGTGCCAGCAGTTCCAGGACAGGGGGGTTTTATACTGAAGCTTTCTTT.

The chain carries TRBV20-1 and TRBJ2-5, with 11 bases matching TRBD1. The CDR3 is 15 amino acids. V dropped 5 bases and J dropped 3; count of bases not matched to a gene: 8. From germline, CDR1 is DFQATT and CDR2 SNEGSKA (reference sequence). The CDR3 loop reads CSAQGQGGREETQYF. CDR3 coding DNA: TGCAGTGCTCAGGGACAGGGGGGTCGAGAAGAGACCCAGTACTTC.